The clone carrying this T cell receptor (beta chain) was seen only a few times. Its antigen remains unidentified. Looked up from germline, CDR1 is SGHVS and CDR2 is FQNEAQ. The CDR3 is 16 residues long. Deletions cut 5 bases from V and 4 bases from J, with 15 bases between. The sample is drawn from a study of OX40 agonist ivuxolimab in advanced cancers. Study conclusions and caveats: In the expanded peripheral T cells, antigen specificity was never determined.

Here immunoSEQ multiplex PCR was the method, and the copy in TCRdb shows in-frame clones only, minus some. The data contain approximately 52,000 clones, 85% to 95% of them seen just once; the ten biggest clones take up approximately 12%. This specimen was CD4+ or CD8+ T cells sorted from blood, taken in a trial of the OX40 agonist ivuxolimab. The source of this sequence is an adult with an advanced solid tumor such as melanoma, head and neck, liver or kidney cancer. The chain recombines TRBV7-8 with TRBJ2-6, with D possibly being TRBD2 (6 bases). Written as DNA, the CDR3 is TGTGCCAGCAGCGTCGGGGGAATAACAGGGGCCAACGTCCTGACTTTC. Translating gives CASSVGGITGANVLTF.